One and the same sample provided the 24 T cell receptor beta chains below, sequenced in a study of blood T cell repertoires in COVID-19. Produced via immunoSEQ multiplex PCR; TCRdb's table is partial and in-frame only. The sample contains 180,000 or so clones, 80% of which appear only once. Sequencing was carried out using PBMCs or T cells enriched from blood (not recorded which). The receptors originated from a man aged 55 to 70 who had been exposed to COVID-19.

CDR3: CASSLDRGDQETQYF. The CDR3 nucleotides read TGTGCCAGCAGCTTAGACAGGGGTGATCAAGAGACCCAGTACTTC. The rearrangement links TRBV7-2 to TRBJ2-5, with TRBD1 matching 7 bases. The V gene's germline CDR1 is SGHTA and CDR2 FQGNSA. CDR3 size: 15 residues. With V trimmed by 1 base and J by 2 bases, 4 bases remained unmatched.

V gene TRBV5-1 combines with J gene TRBJ2-5; 13 nucleotides line up with TRBD2. The V gene's germline CDR1 is SGHRS and CDR2 YFSETQ. V gave up 4 bases and J gave up 4 bases; unmatched junction bases: 10. The length of the CDR3 is 17 residues. Written as DNA, the CDR3 is TGCGCCAGCAGCGGGGGACTAGCGGGAAAGCTGGGAGAGACCCAGTACTTC. Translation: CASSGGLAGKLGETQYF.

This clone showed up just once. This sequence joins TRBV6-2 or TRBV6-3 and TRBJ2-7; 7 bases align to TRBD2. V shed 2 bases and J 7 bases; nucleotides not matched to a gene: 11. The CDR3 spans 15 residues. CDR1 and CDR2 from the germline V gene are MNHEY and SVGEGT. The CDR3 reads CASSYHLTQAGEQYF. The CDR3 coding sequence is TGTGCCAGCAGTTACCATTTGACCCAAGCGGGAGAGCAGTACTTC.

The J gene is TRBJ2-7, the V gene TRBV11-3; D possibly corresponds to TRBD2 (6 bases). Germline-derived CDR1 and CDR2 are SGHNT and YENEEA. The CDR3 covers 14 residues. V was shortened by 5 bases and J by 2 bases, with 13 bases between the two germline ends. CDR3 region: CASSLWGEAYEQYF. In DNA form, the CDR3 reads TGTGCCAGCAGCCTCTGGGGGGAAGCCTACGAGCAGTACTTC.

The chain joins TRBV11-2 to TRBJ2-4; D uncertain. The CDR3 is 15 amino acids. Germline V gene data show CDR1 as SGHAT and CDR2 as FQNNGV. V was clipped by 5 bases and J by 0 bases, with 11 bases between them. The CDR3 spells CASSPQATAKNIQYF. The CDR3 DNA reads as TGTGCCAGCAGCCCCCAAGCCACAGCCAAAAACATTCAGTACTTC.

This chain links TRBV28 with TRBJ2-1; 14 positions agree with TRBD2. CDR1 and CDR2 from the germline V gene are MDHEN and SYDVKM. The CDR3 consists of 18 residues. V was clipped by 4 bases and J by 4 bases; unmatched bases: 9. Written as DNA, the CDR3 is TGTGCCAGCAGTTCGCTGGGGACTAGCGGGAGACGTTACAATGAGCAGTTCTTC. Encoded protein: CASSSLGTSGRRYNEQFF.

This clone appeared a few times. The V call is TRBV18, the J call TRBJ2-7; tentative D call: TRBD2 (5 bases). This CDR3 spans 15 amino acids. Germline V CDR1 and CDR2: KGHSH, LQKENI. V dropped 1 base and J dropped 7 bases, with 17 bases sitting between them. As DNA, the CDR3 is TGTGCCAGCTCACCACTGCCAACGGAGGAGAAGGAGCAGTACTTC. Translating gives CASSPLPTEEKEQYF.

This sequence joins TRBV11-2 and TRBJ2-7; 7 positions match TRBD1. Looked up from germline, CDR1 is SGHAT and CDR2 is FQNNGV. V dropped 1 base and J dropped 3; count of bases not matched to a gene: 6. This CDR3 comprises 15 residues. The CDR3 sequence is CASSLAGTASYEQYF. The DNA for the CDR3 is TGTGCCAGCAGCTTAGCAGGGACAGCAAGCTACGAGCAGTACTTC.

The rearrangement joins TRBV4-3 to TRBJ2-2, with 7 nucleotides matching TRBD2. The junction had 7 bases not matched to a gene; V was cut back by 3 bases and J by 0 bases. Germline values: CDR1 LGHNA, CDR2 YSLEER. The CDR3 is 17 amino acids. The CDR3 protein is CASSQGLAAPNTGELFF. The CDR3 DNA follows: TGCGCCAGCAGCCAGGGCCTAGCGGCACCGAACACCGGGGAGCTGTTTTTT.

The chain joins TRBV18 to TRBJ2-7, with 10 bases identical to TRBD1. Germline values: CDR1 KGHSH, CDR2 LQKENI. With V trimmed by 6 bases and J by 3 bases, 2 bases remained unmatched. This CDR3 region has 13 residues. The CDR3 here is CASSGTGDYEQYF. Here the CDR3 DNA reads TGTGCCAGCTCCGGGACAGGGGACTACGAGCAGTACTTC.

This clone came up once. V and J are TRBV5-6 and TRBJ2-1, with 8 bases identical to TRBD2. V trimming: 4 bases; J trimming: 3 bases; junction bases outside the gene matches: 9. This CDR3 has 16 residues. Germline CDR1 reads SGHDT; CDR2 reads YYEEEE. The CDR3 coding sequence is TGTGCCAGCAGCCGGCCCCCCGGGAGGGTCTACAATGAGCAGTTCTTC. It codes for CASSRPPGRVYNEQFF.

The chain has TRBV5-4 and TRBJ1-1, with D possibly TRBD1 on 5 matching bases. The germline V and J ends were trimmed by 4 bases and 6 bases, with 13 bases remaining between them. Germline V lookup: CDR1 SGHNT, CDR2 YYREEE (reference sequence). The CDR3 loop spans 13 amino acids. The CDR3 coding sequence is TGTGCCAGCAGCGTGGTTGGGGGGTCTGAAGCTTTCTTT. Protein: CASSVVGGSEAFF.

Only a few counts were recorded for this clone. This rearrangement joins TRBV10-3 to TRBJ2-7; 10 bases fit TRBD1. J gave up 6 bases and V 8 bases, and 10 bases lay outside the gene matches. CDR1 and CDR2 from the germline V gene are ENHRY and SYGVKD. There are 14 residues in the CDR3. The CDR3 loop reads CAILSTGTGVEQYF. CDR3 DNA sequence: TGTGCCATCCTCAGCACCGGGACAGGGGTCGAGCAGTACTTC.

This chain joins TRBV28 and TRBJ1-2, with 9 bases fitting TRBD1. The length of the CDR3 is 12 residues. After removal of 5 bases from V and 7 bases from J, the junction contained 2 bases not matched to a gene. Germline CDR1 is MDHEN and CDR2 is SYDVKM. CDR3 in amino acids: CASSVQGAGYTF. DNA of the CDR3: TGTGCCAGCAGTGTACAGGGGGCTGGCTACACCTTC.

The V gene is TRBV7-2, the J gene TRBJ1-5, with TRBD1 as a possible D gene (6 bases). V lost 5 bases to trimming and J lost 2 bases, with 13 bases between them. The CDR3 has 15 residues. Germline lookup yields CDR1 SGHTA and CDR2 FQGNSA. CDR3 in amino acids: CASSIQGWGNQPQHF. CDR3 coding DNA: TGTGCCAGCAGCATACAGGGTTGGGGCAATCAGCCCCAGCATTTT.

A single count supports this clone. The chain has TRBV6-5 and TRBJ1-5; D is unresolved. Trimming took off 6 bases at V and 1 base at J, with 13 bases between the two ends. The CDR3 runs 15 residues. Germline CDR1 is MNHEY and CDR2 is SVGAGI. The CDR3 spells CASSLLQASNQPQHF. The CDR3 bases are TGTGCCAGCAGCTTACTCCAGGCGAGCAATCAGCCCCAGCATTTT.

The chain joins TRBV10-3 to TRBJ2-2; D is undetermined. Trimming left V 4 bases short and J 3 bases short, with 18 bases between. This CDR3 has 17 amino acids. Germline V CDR1 and CDR2: ENHRY, SYGVKD. The CDR3 DNA sequence: TGTGCCATCAGTGGGCCCCAGGCCCGAGTCGACACCGGGGAGCTGTTTTTT. It yields the protein CAISGPQARVDTGELFF.

The chain combines TRBV10-2 with TRBJ2-1; D is ambiguous. V was cut by 6 bases and J by 0 bases, with 12 bases left in between. The CDR3 length is 15 residues. Germline CDR1 WSHSY, CDR2 SAAADI. The CDR3 DNA follows: TGCGCCAGCAGCCTACAGTCCGGCTCCTACAATGAGCAGTTCTTC. This translates into CASSLQSGSYNEQFF.

The DNA of the CDR3 is TGTGCCAGCAGTTTACAGGGGTCCCCCTACGAGCAGTACTTC. Translated, it gives CASSLQGSPYEQYF. This rearrangement joins TRBV27 to TRBJ2-7; weak D call: TRBD1 (6 bases). Germline V gives CDR1 MNHEY, CDR2 SMNVEV (reference sequence). The CDR3 runs to 14 residues. Trimming pared 2 bases from V and 2 bases from J, leaving 10 bases between.

J is TRBJ2-1 and V is TRBV19; a weak D match, TRBD1 (6 bases). The CDR3 totals 15 residues. The germline CDR1 and CDR2 sequences are LNHDA and SQIVND (reference sequence). Trimming left V 9 bases short and J 0 bases short, with 15 bases between. CDR3 in DNA: TGTGCCAGCACCGCCGACAGGAGCTCCTACAATGAGCAGTTCTTC. Translated, it gives CASTADRSSYNEQFF.

The chain employs TRBV7-3 and TRBJ1-1; TRBD1 aligns across 8 bases. J lost 4 bases, V lost 4 bases, and 8 bases had no gene match. CDR1 and CDR2 (germline): SGHTA, FQGTGA. This CDR3 spans 15 amino acids. CDR3 sequence: CASSSGQGPPTEAFF. The CDR3 DNA reads TGTGCCAGCAGCTCCGGACAGGGTCCCCCCACTGAAGCTTTCTTT.

The chain combines TRBV15 with TRBJ1-2; 7 bases fit TRBD1. The junction had 4 bases not matched to a gene; V was cut back by 4 bases and J by 2 bases. This CDR3 region has 14 residues. Germline V gene sequence: CDR1 LNHNV, CDR2 YYDKDF (reference sequence). The CDR3 coding sequence is TGTGCCACCAGCACGCGGGACAGCAACTATGGCTACACCTTC. Translation: CATSTRDSNYGYTF.

The count of this clone is one. The J gene is TRBJ2-5, the V gene TRBV5-4; 9 positions match TRBD1. Germline CDR1 SGHNT, CDR2 YYREEE (reference sequence). This CDR3 region has 14 residues. V was pared by 5 bases and J by 5 bases, with 7 bases of the junction left unmatched. The CDR3 loop reads CASSFGTGSETQYF. Here the CDR3 DNA reads TGTGCCAGCAGTTTCGGGACAGGGAGCGAGACCCAGTACTTC.

The rearrangement links TRBV28 to TRBJ2-2; D is uncertain. Germline V gene data show CDR1 as MDHEN and CDR2 as SYDVKM. The V and J ends lost 5 bases and 2 bases respectively, with 15 bases between them. The CDR3 has 16 amino acids. The CDR3 here is CASSPRPRRNTGELFF. The CDR3 DNA reads as TGTGCCAGCAGTCCCCGTCCGCGGCGAAACACCGGGGAGCTGTTTTTT.